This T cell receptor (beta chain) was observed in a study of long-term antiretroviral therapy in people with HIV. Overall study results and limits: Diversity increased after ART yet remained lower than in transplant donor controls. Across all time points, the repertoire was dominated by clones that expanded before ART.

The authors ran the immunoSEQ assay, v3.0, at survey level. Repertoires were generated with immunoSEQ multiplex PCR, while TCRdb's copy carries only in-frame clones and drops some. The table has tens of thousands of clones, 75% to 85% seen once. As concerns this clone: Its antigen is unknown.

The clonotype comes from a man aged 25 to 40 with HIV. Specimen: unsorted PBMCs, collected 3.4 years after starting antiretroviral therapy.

CDR3 in amino acids: CASSLQTGSGYTF. The DNA of the CDR3 is TGTGCCAGCAGCCTACAAACAGGGTCTGGCTACACCTTC. The chain carries TRBV11-2 and TRBJ1-2, with D possibly TRBD1 on 6 matching bases. V was clipped by 5 bases and J by 7 bases, with 14 bases between them. Germline V CDR1 and CDR2: SGHAT, FQNNGV. The CDR3 loop spans 13 amino acids.